Described below is a single T cell receptor beta chain sequence and its context. The CDR3 regions of TCR beta were amplified from RNA transcripts. The TCR CDR3 first-round RT-PCR relied on the HTBI primer set. Each CDR3 protein gets one entry after TCRdb re-called the multiplex PCR reads with MiXCR. Of about 560,000 distinct CDR3 sequences listed, approximately 16% are singletons. When ophthalmopathy did not progress within 18 months, Graves' hyperthyroidism was considered stable. Germline trimming cut 4 bases from V and 7 bases from J; bases unmatched to any gene: 4. CDR1 is SQVTM, CDR2 ANQGSEA, per germline. The CDR3 sequence is 12 residues long. This sample stems from a study of T cells in Graves' hyperthyroidism and ophthalmopathy.

The material sequenced was blood. The chain links TRBV29-1 to TRBJ2-1, with 7 bases lining up with TRBD1. The origin of this receptor is a woman in her late teens or twenties with Graves' hyperthyroidism. CDR3 in DNA: TGCAGCGTTGCCCCGACAGGGAATGAGCAGTTCTTC. Amino acid sequence: CSVAPTGNEQFF.